This T cell receptor beta chain was found in a study of blood T cell repertoires in COVID-19. Study-wide context: Samples taken during acute and convalescent COVID-19 were collected in the United States, Italy and Spain. The analysed material was cDNA or gDNA that came from T cells, B-cell-depleted T cells, or PBMCs.

The germline V gene has CDR1 SQVTM and CDR2 ANQGSEA. Between the trimmed V and J ends, which lost 7 bases and 9 bases, there was a span of 18 bases. This CDR3 contains 12 residues. The authors' processing: Nucleated cell number was recorded as an estimate derived from reference gene primer amplification. Libraries were prepared by immunoSEQ multiplex PCR; TCRdb keeps only in-frame clonotypes and omits some of them. Clone size and V and J calls were adopted from that table, with D and trimming inferred from the DNA. The sample holds about 140,000 clones, 85% to 90% seen once. Sequenced: peripheral blood. The rearrangement joins TRBV29-1 to TRBJ2-5; D perhaps matches TRBD2 (5 bases). The sequence was obtained from a man aged 45 to 65 with active COVID-19. CDR3 coding DNA: TGCAGCGATGTACCATTTGAGGAGGCCCAGTACTTC. Protein sequence: CSDVPFEEAQYF.